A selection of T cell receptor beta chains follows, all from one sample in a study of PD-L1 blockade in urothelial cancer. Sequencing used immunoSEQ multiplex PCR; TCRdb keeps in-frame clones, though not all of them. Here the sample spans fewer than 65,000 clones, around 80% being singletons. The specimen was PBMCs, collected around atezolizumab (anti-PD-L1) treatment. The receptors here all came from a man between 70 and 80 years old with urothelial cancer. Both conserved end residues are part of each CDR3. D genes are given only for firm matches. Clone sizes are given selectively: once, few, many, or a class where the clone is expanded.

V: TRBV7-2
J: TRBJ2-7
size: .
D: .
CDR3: CASSLGGGLEQYF
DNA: TGTGCCAGCAGCCTAGGGGGGGGTCTGGAGCAGTACTTC

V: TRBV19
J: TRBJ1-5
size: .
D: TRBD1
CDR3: CASKGQANQPQHF
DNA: TGTGCCAGTAAAGGACAGGCCAATCAGCCCCAGCATTTT

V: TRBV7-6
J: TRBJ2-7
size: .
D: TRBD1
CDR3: CASSPGGTAYEQYF
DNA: TGTGCCAGCAGCCCTGGTGGGACAGCTTACGAGCAGTACTTC

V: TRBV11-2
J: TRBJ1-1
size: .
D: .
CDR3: CASSLDLAGGAFF
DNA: TGTGCCAGCAGCTTAGATCTAGCAGGCGGAGCTTTCTTT

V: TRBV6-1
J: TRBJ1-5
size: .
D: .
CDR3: CASSFTGTSNQPQHF
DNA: TGTGCCAGCAGCTTCACCGGGACAAGCAATCAGCCCCAGCATTTT

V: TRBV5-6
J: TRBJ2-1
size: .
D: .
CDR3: CASSASPGKSSNEQFF
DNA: TGTGCCAGCAGCGCGTCCCCGGGGAAAAGCTCCAATGAGCAGTTCTTC

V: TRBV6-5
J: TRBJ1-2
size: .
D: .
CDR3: CASSPDTSYGYTF
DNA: TGTGCCAGCAGCCCAGACACCAGTTATGGCTACACCTTC

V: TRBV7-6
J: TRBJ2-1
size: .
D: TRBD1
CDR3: CASSLQGASYNEQFF
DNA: TGTGCCAGCAGCTTACAGGGGGCCTCCTACAATGAGCAGTTCTTC

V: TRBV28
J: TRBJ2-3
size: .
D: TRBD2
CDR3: CASSWGGTDTQYF
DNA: TGTGCCAGCAGTTGGGGGGGTACAGATACGCAGTATTTT

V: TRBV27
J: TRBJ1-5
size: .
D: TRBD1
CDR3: CASSLYGRGVHQPQHF
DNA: TGTGCCAGCAGTTTATATGGCAGGGGGGTTCATCAGCCCCAGCATTTT

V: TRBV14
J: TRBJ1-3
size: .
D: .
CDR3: CASSQVYNSGNTIYF
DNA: TGTGCCAGCAGCCAAGTATACAACTCTGGAAACACCATATATTTT

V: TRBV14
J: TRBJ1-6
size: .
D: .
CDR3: CASSQDLGVSSPLHF
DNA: TGTGCCAGCAGCCAAGATCTAGGGGTGAGCTCACCCCTCCACTTT

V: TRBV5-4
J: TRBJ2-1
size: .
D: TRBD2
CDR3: CASSQASGGLTYNEQFF
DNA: TGTGCCAGCAGCCAGGCTAGCGGGGGCCTGACCTACAATGAGCAGTTCTTC

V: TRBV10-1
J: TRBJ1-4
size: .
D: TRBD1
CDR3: CASSPADRVGNEKLFF
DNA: TGCGCCAGCAGTCCGGCGGACAGGGTGGGTAATGAAAAACTGTTTTTT

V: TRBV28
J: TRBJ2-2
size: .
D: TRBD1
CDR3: CASSLRTGSGELFF
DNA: TGTGCCAGCAGTCTACGGACAGGTAGCGGGGAGCTGTTTTTT

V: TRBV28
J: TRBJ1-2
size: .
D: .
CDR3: CASKGYGGGTPNGYTF
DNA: TGTGCCAGCAAAGGATATGGCGGGGGGACGCCCAACGGCTACACCTTC

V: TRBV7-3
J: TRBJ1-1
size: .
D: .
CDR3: CASSGGGNTEAFF
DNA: TGTGCCAGCAGCGGGGGAGGGAACACTGAAGCTTTCTTT

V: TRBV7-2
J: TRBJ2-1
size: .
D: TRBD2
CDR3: CASSLAGTSGYNEQFF
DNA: TGTGCCAGCAGCTTAGCCGGGACTAGCGGTTACAATGAGCAGTTCTTC

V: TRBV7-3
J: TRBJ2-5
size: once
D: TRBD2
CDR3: CASSLNAGGPGETQYF
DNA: TGTGCCAGCAGCTTAAACGCGGGAGGGCCGGGGGAGACCCAGTACTTC

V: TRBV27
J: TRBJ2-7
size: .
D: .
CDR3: CASSLSAQGSLPRTEQYF
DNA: TGTGCCAGCAGTTTGTCCGCTCAGGGCAGTTTACCTAGAACCGAGCAGTACTTC

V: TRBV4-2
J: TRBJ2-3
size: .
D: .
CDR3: CASSPGLKPTDTQYF
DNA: TGTGCCAGCAGCCCCGGTCTAAAGCCCACAGATACGCAGTATTTT

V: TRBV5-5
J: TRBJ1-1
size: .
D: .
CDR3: CASSFGAPGANTEAFF
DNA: TGTGCCAGCAGCTTTGGGGCCCCCGGCGCGAACACTGAAGCTTTCTTT

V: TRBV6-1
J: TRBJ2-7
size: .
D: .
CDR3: CASTPGKVYEQYF
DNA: TGTGCCAGCACCCCAGGGAAGGTCTACGAGCAGTACTTC

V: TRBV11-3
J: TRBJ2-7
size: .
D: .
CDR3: CASSLEEGHEQYF
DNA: TGTGCCAGCAGCCTGGAGGAGGGCCACGAGCAGTACTTC

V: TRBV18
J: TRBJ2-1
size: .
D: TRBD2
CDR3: CASSPEAGGKGEQFF
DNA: TGTGCCAGCTCACCAGAGGCGGGAGGTAAGGGTGAGCAGTTCTTC

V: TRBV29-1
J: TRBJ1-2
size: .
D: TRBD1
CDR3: CSSIGGALGGYTF
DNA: TGCAGTAGCATAGGGGGCGCGCTTGGTGGCTACACCTTC

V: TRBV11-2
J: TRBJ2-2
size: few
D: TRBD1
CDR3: CASSSGQGAMTGELFF
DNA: TGTGCCAGCAGCTCCGGACAGGGGGCTATGACCGGGGAGCTGTTTTTT

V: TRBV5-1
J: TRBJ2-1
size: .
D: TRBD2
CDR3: CASSLTSGYNEQFF
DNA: TGCGCCAGCAGCCTTACTAGCGGGTACAATGAGCAGTTCTTC

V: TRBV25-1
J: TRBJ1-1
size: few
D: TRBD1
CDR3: CASKRTGGFAEAFF
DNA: TGTGCCAGCAAAAGGACAGGGGGCTTTGCTGAAGCTTTCTTT

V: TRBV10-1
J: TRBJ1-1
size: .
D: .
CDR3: CASSGRAKDSTEAFF
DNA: TGCGCCAGCAGTGGTAGGGCGAAAGACAGCACTGAAGCTTTCTTT

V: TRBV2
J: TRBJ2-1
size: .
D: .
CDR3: CASKNRDGYNEQFF
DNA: TGTGCCAGCAAAAACAGGGATGGCTACAATGAGCAGTTCTTC